This T cell receptor beta chain appears in the sequencing data of a study of T cells in Graves' hyperthyroidism and ophthalmopathy. The CDR3 extends over 15 amino acids. CDR1 and CDR2 from the germline V gene are MNHEY and SMNVEV (reference sequence). Trimming shortened V by 2 bases and J by 5 bases, and 15 bases separated the two germline ends. What was amplified from RNA transcripts were TCR beta CDR3 regions. In the first-round RT-PCR of the TCR CDR3, the HTBI primer set was used. Each CDR3 protein gets one entry after TCRdb re-called the multiplex PCR reads with MiXCR. Altogether nearly 600,000 distinct CDR3 sequences are present, 11% to 15% being singletons, with the ten largest covering roughly 6.2%.

The specimen sequenced was blood. The chain recombines TRBV27 with TRBJ1-2; D call uncertain. The TCR was taken from a woman aged 25-40 years with Graves' hyperthyroidism that later progressed to Graves' ophthalmopathy. As DNA, the CDR3 is TGTGCCAGCAGTTTAAAGGTGGGAGGGTCTTATGGCTACACCTTC. Protein product: CASSLKVGGSYGYTF.